This TCR beta chain emerged from a study of blood T cells in healthy people across ages. This CDR3 comprises 12 residues. CDR1 is SQVTM, CDR2 ANQGSEA, per germline. Primed by a sample-barcoded 5' primer and a J-beta primer mix, a second PCR proceeded for about 7 to 11 cycles. A single record per CDR3 protein comes from TCRdb applying MiXCR to the 5' RACE reads. The sample consists of about 800,000 distinct CDR3 sequences, approximately 25% of them appearing once. The same specimen was also included in a second study, on T cells of mothers and their children.

Sequencing was done on a sample of blood. The receptor comes from a boy aged 5-17 years in good health. This chain uses TRBV29-1 with TRBJ2-5; tentatively, D is TRBD2 (5 bases). With the DNA end fitting TRBJ2-7 better, the J assignment may be wrong. The CDR3 nucleotides read TGCAGCGTTGACGCGGGTACCTACGAGCAGTACTTC. This codes for CSVDAGTYEQYF.